The TCR beta chain under discussion was sequenced for a study of blood T cells in healthy people across ages. Donation came from healthy Caucasian individuals in Russia who were aged 6 to 90. Germline V gene lookup returns CDR1 DFQATT and CDR2 SNEGSKA (reference sequence). The CDR3 contains 17 residues. Trimming took 0 bases from V and 0 from J; bases not matched to a gene: 6. The second PCR ran 7 to 11 cycles with a sample-barcoded 5' primer and J-beta primers. Each CDR3 protein gets one entry after TCRdb re-called the 5' RACE reads with MiXCR. The top ten hold around 2.1% of the sample, which has roughly 1,800,000 distinct CDR3 sequences, roughly 52% seen once. To note about this clonotype: The antigen is unknown.

Study results and caveats: PBMCs were not sorted, which prevented a conclusive comparison of naive versus antigen-experienced cells. Both higher diversity and more naive CD4+ cells marked long-lived donors when set against aged donors. Donor CMV status was unknown, possibly confounding expanded clonotype changes.

The sample taken for sequencing was blood. This clonotype originated in a woman aged 40 to 49 in good health. The chain carries TRBV20-1 and TRBJ2-3; 10 bases agree with TRBD2. The CDR3 loop reads CSARDPWTSGSTDTQYF. The CDR3 nucleotides are TGCAGTGCTAGAGATCCCTGGACTAGCGGCAGCACAGATACGCAGTATTTT.